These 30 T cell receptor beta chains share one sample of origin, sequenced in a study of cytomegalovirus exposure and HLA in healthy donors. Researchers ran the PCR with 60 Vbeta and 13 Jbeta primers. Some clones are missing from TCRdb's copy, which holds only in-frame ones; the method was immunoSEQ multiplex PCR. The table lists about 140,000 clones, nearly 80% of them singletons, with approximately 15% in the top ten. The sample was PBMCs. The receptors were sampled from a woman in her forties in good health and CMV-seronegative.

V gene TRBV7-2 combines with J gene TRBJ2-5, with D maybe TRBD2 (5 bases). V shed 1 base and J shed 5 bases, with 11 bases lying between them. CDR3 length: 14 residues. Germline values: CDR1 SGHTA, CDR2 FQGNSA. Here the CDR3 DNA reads TGTGCCAGCAGCTTAGTATCGGGGTACGAGACCCAGTACTTC. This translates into CASSLVSGYETQYF.

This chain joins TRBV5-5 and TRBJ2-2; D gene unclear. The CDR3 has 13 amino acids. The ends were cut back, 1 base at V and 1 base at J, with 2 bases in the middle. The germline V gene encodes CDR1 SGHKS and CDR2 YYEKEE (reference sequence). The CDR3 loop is CASSLQNTGELFF. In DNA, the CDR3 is TGTGCCAGCAGCTTGCAGAACACCGGGGAGCTGTTTTTT.

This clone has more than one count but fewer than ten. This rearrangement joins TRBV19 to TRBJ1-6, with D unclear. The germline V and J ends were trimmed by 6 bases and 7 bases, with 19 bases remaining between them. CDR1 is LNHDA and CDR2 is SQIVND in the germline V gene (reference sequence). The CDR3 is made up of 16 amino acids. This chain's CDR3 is CASSTIIGSGNSPLHF. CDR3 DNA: TGTGCCAGTAGCACCATTATTGGTTCGGGGAATTCACCCCTCCACTTT.

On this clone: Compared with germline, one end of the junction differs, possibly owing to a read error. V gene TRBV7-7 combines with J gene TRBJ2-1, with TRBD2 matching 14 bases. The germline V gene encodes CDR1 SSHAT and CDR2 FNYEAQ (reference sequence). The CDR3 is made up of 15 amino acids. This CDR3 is CASSQGTSGRDEQFF. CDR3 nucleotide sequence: TGTGCTAGCAGCCAAGGGACTAGCGGGAGAGACGAGCAGTTCTTC.

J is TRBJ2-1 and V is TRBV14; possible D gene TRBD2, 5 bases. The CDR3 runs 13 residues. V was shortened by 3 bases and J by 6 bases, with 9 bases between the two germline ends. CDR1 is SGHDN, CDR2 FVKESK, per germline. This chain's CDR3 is CASSQASSNEQFF. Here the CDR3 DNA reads TGTGCCAGCAGCCAGGCTAGCAGCAATGAGCAGTTCTTC.

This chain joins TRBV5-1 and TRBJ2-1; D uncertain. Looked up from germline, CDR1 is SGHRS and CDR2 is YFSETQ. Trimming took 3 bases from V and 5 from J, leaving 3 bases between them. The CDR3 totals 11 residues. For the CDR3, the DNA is TGCGCCAGCAGCTCGGACAATGAGCAGTTCTTC. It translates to CASSSDNEQFF.

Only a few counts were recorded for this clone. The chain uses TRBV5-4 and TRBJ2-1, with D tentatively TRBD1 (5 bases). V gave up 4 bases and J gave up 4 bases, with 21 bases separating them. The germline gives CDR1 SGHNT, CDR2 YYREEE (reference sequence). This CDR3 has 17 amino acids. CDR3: CASSPESQDPYYNEQFF. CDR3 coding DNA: TGTGCCAGCAGCCCCGAATCACAGGACCCCTATTACAATGAGCAGTTCTTC.

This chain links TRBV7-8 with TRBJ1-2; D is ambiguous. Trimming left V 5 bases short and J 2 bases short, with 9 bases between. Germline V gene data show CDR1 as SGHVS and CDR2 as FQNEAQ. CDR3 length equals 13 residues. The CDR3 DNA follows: TGTGCCAGCAGCATACGGGAGAACTATGGCTACACCTTC. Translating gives CASSIRENYGYTF.

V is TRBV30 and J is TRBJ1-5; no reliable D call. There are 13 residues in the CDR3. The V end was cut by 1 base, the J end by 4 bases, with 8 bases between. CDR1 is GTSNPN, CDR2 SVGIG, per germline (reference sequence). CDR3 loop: CAWSGSRNQPQHF. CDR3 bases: TGTGCCTGGAGTGGGAGTCGAAATCAGCCCCAGCATTTT.

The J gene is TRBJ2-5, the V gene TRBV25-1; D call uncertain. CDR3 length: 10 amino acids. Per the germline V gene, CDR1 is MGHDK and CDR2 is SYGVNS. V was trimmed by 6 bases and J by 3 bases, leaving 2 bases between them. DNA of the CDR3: TGTGCCAGCAGCGAAGAGACCCAGTACTTC. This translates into CASSEETQYF.

The CDR3 coding sequence is TGCGCCAGCAGCTTGTTTCGCGGGGATCCCACAGATACGCAGTATTTT. Its translation is CASSLFRGDPTDTQYF. The chain couples TRBV5-1 to TRBJ2-3, with D maybe TRBD2 (6 bases). V was shortened by 1 base and J by 2 bases, with 14 bases between the two germline ends. CDR3 length: 16 residues. The germline V gene encodes CDR1 SGHRS and CDR2 YFSETQ.

CDR3 region: CASTRRGTGYTF. The CDR3 DNA is TGTGCCAGCACTCGGAGGGGAACAGGCTACACCTTC. The chain recombines TRBV5-4 with TRBJ1-2; tentative D call: TRBD1 (5 bases). Trimming removed 6 bases at V and 8 bases at J, with 14 bases between. Germline V gene sequence: CDR1 SGHNT, CDR2 YYREEE (reference sequence). The length of the CDR3 is 12 residues.

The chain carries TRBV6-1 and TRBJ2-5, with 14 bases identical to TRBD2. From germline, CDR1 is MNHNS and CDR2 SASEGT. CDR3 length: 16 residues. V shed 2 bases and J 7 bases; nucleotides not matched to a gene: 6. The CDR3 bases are TGTGCCAGCAGTGAACGACTAGCGGGGGGGCAGGTGACCCAGTACTTC. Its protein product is CASSERLAGGQVTQYF.

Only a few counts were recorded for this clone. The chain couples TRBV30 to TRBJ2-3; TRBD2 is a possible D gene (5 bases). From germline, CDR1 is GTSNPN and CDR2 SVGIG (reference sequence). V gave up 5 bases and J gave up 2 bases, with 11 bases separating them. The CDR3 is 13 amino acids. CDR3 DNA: TGTGCCTGGCACCCGGGGATCACAGATACGCAGTATTTT. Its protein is CAWHPGITDTQYF.

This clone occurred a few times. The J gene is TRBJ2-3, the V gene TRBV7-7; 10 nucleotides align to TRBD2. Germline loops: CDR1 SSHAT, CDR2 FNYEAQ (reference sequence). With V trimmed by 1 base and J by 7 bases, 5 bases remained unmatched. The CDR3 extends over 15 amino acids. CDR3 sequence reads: CASSLGPSGGNTQYF. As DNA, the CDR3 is TGTGCCAGCAGCTTAGGCCCTAGCGGGGGAAATACGCAGTATTTT.

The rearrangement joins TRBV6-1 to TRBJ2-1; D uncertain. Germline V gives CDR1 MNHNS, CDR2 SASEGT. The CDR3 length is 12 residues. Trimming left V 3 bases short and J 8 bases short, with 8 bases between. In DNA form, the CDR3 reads TGTGCCAGCAGTGAGTTCCCTCATGAGCAGTTCTTC. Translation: CASSEFPHEQFF.

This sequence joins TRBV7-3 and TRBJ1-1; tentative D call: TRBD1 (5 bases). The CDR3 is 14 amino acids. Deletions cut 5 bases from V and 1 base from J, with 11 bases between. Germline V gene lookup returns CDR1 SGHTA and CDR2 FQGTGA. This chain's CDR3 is CASSRGGGNTEAFF. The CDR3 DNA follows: TGTGCCAGCAGCCGCGGGGGTGGGAACACTGAAGCTTTCTTT.

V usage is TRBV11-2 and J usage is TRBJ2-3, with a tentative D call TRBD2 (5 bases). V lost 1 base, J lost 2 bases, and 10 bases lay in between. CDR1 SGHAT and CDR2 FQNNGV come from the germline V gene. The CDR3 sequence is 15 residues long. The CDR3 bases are TGTGCCAGCAGCTTAGGGACTTTGATCACAGATACGCAGTATTTT. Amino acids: CASSLGTLITDTQYF. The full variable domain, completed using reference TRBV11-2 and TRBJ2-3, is EAGVAQSPRYKIIEKRQSVAFWCNPISGHATLYWYQQILGQGPKLLIQFQNNGVVDDSQLPKDRFSAERLKGVDSTLKIQPAKLEDSAVYLCASSLGTLITDTQYFGPGTRLTVL.

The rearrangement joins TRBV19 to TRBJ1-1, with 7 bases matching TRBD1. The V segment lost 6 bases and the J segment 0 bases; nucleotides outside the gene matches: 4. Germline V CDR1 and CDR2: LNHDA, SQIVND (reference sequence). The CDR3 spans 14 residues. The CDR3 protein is CASSLQGMNTEAFF. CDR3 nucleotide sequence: TGTGCCAGTAGCTTACAGGGGATGAACACTGAAGCTTTCTTT.

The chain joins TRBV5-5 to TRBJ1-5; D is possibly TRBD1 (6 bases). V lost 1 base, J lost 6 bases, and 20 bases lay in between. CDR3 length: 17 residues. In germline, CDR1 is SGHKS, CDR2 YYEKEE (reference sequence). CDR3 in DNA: TGTGCCAGCAGCTTGATACAGGGAAGGGATGTCGGTCAGCCCCAGCATTTT. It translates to CASSLIQGRDVGQPQHF.

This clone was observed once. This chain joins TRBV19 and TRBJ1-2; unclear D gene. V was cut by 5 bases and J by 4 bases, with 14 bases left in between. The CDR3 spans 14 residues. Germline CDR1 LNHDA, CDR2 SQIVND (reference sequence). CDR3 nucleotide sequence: TGTGCCAGTAGTGTCTTCGGGGTTGTCTATGGCTACACCTTC. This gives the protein CASSVFGVVYGYTF.

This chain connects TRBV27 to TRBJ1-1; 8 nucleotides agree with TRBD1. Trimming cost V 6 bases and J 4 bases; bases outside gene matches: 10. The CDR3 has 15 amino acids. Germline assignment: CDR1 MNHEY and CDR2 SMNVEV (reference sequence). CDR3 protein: CASSLAPGGGTEAFF. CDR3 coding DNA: TGTGCCAGCAGCCTTGCCCCAGGGGGCGGCACTGAAGCTTTCTTT.

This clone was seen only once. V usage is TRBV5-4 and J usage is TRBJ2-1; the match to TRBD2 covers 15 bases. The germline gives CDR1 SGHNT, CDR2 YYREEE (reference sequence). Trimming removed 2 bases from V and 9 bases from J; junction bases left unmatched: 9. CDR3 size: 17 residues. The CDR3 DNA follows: TGTGCCAGCAGCTTAGGGACCGGGACTAGCGGGAGGACTGAGCAGTTCTTC. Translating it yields CASSLGTGTSGRTEQFF.

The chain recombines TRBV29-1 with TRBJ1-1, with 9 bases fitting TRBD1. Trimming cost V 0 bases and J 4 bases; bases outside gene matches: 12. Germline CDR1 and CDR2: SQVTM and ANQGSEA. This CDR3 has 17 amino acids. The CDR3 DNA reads TGCAGCGTTGAAGATTACGGGACAGGGACAGTAATCACTGAAGCTTTCTTT. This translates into CSVEDYGTGTVITEAFF.

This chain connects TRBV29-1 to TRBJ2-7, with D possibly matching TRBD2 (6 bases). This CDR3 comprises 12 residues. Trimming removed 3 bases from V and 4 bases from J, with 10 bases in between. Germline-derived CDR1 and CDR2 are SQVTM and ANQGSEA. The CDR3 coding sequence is TGCAGCGTTGAGGTTAGCGGATACGAGCAGTACTTC. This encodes CSVEVSGYEQYF.

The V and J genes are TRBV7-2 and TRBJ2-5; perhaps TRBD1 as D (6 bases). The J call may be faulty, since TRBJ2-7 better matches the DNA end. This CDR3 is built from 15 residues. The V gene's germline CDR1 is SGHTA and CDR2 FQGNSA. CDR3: CASSLGWTVSYEQYF. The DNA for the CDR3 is TGTGCCAGCAGCTTAGGATGGACAGTCTCCTACGAGCAGTACTTC.

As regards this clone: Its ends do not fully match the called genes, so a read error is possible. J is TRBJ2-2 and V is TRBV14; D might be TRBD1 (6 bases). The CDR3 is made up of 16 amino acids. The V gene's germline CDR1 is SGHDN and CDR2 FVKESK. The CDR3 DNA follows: TGTGCCAACAGCCAAAACGCAGGGGCCTACACCGGGGAGCTGTTTTTT. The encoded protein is CANSQNAGAYTGELFF.

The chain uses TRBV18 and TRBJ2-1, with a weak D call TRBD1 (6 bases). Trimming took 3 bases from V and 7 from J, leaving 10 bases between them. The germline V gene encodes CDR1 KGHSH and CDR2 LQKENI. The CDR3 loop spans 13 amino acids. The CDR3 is CASSPPTGNEQFF. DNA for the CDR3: TGTGCCAGCTCACCCCCCACAGGGAATGAGCAGTTCTTC.

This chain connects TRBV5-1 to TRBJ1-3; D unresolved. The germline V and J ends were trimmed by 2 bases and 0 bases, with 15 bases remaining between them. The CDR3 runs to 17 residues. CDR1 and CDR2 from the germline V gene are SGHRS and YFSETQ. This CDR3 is CASSLYAGLGSGNTIYF. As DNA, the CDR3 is TGCGCCAGCAGCTTATACGCCGGGTTGGGCTCTGGAAACACCATATATTTT.

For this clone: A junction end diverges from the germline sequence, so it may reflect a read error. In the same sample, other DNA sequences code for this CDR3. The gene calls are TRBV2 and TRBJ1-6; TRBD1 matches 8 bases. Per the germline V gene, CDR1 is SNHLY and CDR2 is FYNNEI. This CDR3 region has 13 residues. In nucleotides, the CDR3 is TGCGCCAGCAGTGAACAGGGGGATTCACCCCTCCACTTT. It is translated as CASSEQGDSPLHF.